This passage covers 28 T cell receptor beta chains from one sample sequenced in a study of blood T cell repertoires in COVID-19. Measured with immunoSEQ multiplex PCR; TCRdb has only the in-frame clones, and not every one. The table includes 150,000 to 200,000 clones, around 84% detected once. Input material: peripheral blood. These receptors were taken from a woman between 65 and 79 years old with COVID-19, enrolled during active disease.

V is TRBV18 and J is TRBJ1-5; no firm D call. V dropped 1 base and J dropped 2 bases, with 3 bases sitting between them. The CDR3 sequence is 13 residues long. CDR1 KGHSH and CDR2 LQKENI come from the germline V gene. The CDR3 loop reads CASSPRGNQPQHF. For the CDR3, the DNA is TGTGCCAGCTCACCACGAGGCAATCAGCCCCAGCATTTT.

This clone was counted only a few times. For the CDR3, the DNA is TGTGCCATCAGTGAGGACACCTATGGCTACACCTTC. Its protein is CAISEDTYGYTF. The chain uses TRBV10-3 and TRBJ1-2; D call uncertain. Germline CDR1 and CDR2: ENHRY and SYGVKD. The CDR3 runs to 12 residues. With 2 bases removed from V and 4 bases from J, the gap between germline ends came to 5 bases.

This clone was counted once. This chain links TRBV30 with TRBJ2-7; D gene ambiguous. This CDR3 is built from 13 residues. V was trimmed by 0 bases and J by 6 bases, leaving 12 bases between them. Per germline, CDR1 GTSNPN and CDR2 SVGIG (reference sequence). The CDR3 loop is CAWSVNSVGEQYF. In nucleotides, the CDR3 is TGTGCCTGGAGTGTAAATTCGGTCGGCGAGCAGTACTTC.

The chain joins TRBV10-3 to TRBJ2-2, with a possible D match to TRBD2 (6 bases). Per germline, CDR1 ENHRY and CDR2 SYGVKD. CDR3 length equals 15 residues. V shed 4 bases and J shed 7 bases, with 16 bases lying between them. The CDR3 sequence: CAISGGTPLSGELFF. The CDR3 DNA reads as TGTGCCATCAGTGGGGGGACTCCACTTAGCGGGGAGCTGTTTTTT.

CDR3 region: CASGLAPPLGTDNSPLHF. The CDR3 DNA sequence: TGTGCTAGTGGTTTGGCTCCCCCGCTCGGGACAGATAATTCACCCCTCCACTTT. The chain uses TRBV12-5 and TRBJ1-6; TRBD1 aligns across 7 bases. CDR1 and CDR2 (germline): LGHNT, FRNRAP. V lost 1 base, J lost 5 bases, and 11 bases stayed unmatched. The CDR3 has 18 amino acids.

V usage is TRBV5-1 and J usage is TRBJ1-2; TRBD1 matches 7 bases. There are 15 residues in the CDR3. Germline CDR1 is SGHRS and CDR2 is YFSETQ. Trimming at V came to 7 bases and at J to 0 bases, leaving 9 bases not matched to a gene. This CDR3 reads CASGPPGQTNYGYTF. The CDR3 coding sequence is TGCGCCAGCGGCCCCCCGGGACAGACTAACTATGGCTACACCTTC.

The V and J genes are TRBV2 and TRBJ1-5; D is undetermined. V lost 3 bases and J 13 bases, leaving 10 bases between the germline ends. Germline values: CDR1 SNHLY, CDR2 FYNNEI. The CDR3 contains 11 residues. The CDR3 DNA follows: TGTGCCAGCAGTGAGGAACAGTATCAGCATTTT. Its translation: CASSEEQYQHF.

The gene calls are TRBV28 and TRBJ2-5, with a weak D call TRBD2 (6 bases). There are 14 residues in the CDR3. Deletions cut 3 bases from V and 5 bases from J, with 13 bases between. Germline V gives CDR1 MDHEN, CDR2 SYDVKM. The CDR3 loop reads CASSLGGWGETQYF. The CDR3 region has the DNA TGTGCCAGCAGTTTGGGGGGATGGGGGGAGACCCAGTACTTC.

The chain's CDR3 is CASSEAGTGSRYGYTF. DNA of the CDR3: TGTGCCAGCAGTGAAGCCGGGACAGGGAGCCGCTATGGCTACACCTTC. The chain uses TRBV6-1 and TRBJ1-2; 9 nucleotides agree with TRBD1. Germline CDR1 is MNHNS and CDR2 is SASEGT. Trimming at V came to 0 bases and at J to 4 bases, leaving 6 bases not matched to a gene. The CDR3 has 16 amino acids.

The chain is built from TRBV3-1 (or the pseudogene TRBV3-2) and TRBJ2-1, with D possibly TRBD2 on 6 matching bases. V lost 2 bases, J lost 1 base, and 12 bases lay in between. CDR3 length: 16 amino acids. Germline assignment: CDR1 LGHDT and CDR2 YNNKEL (reference sequence). CDR3 in amino acids: CASSQPSVRSYNEQFF. CDR3 nucleotides: TGTGCCAGCAGCCAACCTAGCGTTAGGTCCTACAATGAGCAGTTCTTC.

The chain joins TRBV28 to TRBJ2-7; 10 bases map to TRBD1. Unmatched junction bases numbered 10, after V lost 6 bases and J lost 2 bases. Germline V lookup: CDR1 MDHEN, CDR2 SYDVKM. CDR3 size: 16 residues. CDR3 region: CASSPRRGQGAYEQYV. The CDR3 DNA reads TGTGCCAGCAGCCCCCGAAGAGGACAGGGGGCCTACGAGCAGTACGTC.

This clone was picked up a small number of times. The rearrangement links TRBV28 to TRBJ1-6; D is uncertain. The V gene lost 6 bases and the J gene lost 7 bases, with 10 bases spanning the gap. There are 13 residues in the CDR3. Per the germline V gene, CDR1 is MDHEN and CDR2 is SYDVKM. CDR3 DNA sequence: TGTGCCAGCAGACATGGTCAAAATTCACCCCTCCACTTT. This translates into CASRHGQNSPLHF.

The chain uses TRBV6-6 and TRBJ2-3; TRBD2 agrees at 9 bases. There are 11 residues in the CDR3. The germline gives CDR1 MNHNY, CDR2 SVGAGI (reference sequence). Trimming removed 6 bases from V and 11 bases from J; junction bases left unmatched: 3. Here the CDR3 DNA reads TGTGCCAGCAGCCGACTAGCGGAGCAGTATTTT. Amino acids: CASSRLAEQYF.

The chain combines TRBV19 with TRBJ2-1; D is possibly TRBD2 (5 bases). Germline CDR1 reads LNHDA; CDR2 reads SQIVND (reference sequence). The CDR3 loop spans 14 amino acids. Trimming shortened V by 2 bases and J by 5 bases, and 10 bases separated the two germline ends. The CDR3 protein is CASSIQLVDNEQFF. CDR3 DNA: TGTGCCAGTAGTATACAACTAGTAGACAATGAGCAGTTCTTC.

The rearrangement uses TRBV29-1 and TRBJ1-1; 8 positions match TRBD1. The CDR3 totals 13 residues. The V and J ends lost 1 base and 8 bases, in that order; junction bases with no gene match: 6. The germline V gene encodes CDR1 SQVTM and CDR2 ANQGSEA. CDR3: CSVEGIRGQEAFF. The CDR3 DNA reads TGCAGCGTTGAAGGGATCAGGGGGCAGGAAGCTTTCTTT.

This rearrangement joins TRBV4-2 to TRBJ2-7; 7 positions agree with TRBD2. J lost 0 bases, V lost 4 bases, and 12 bases had no gene match. Germline CDR1 and CDR2: LGHNA and YNFKEQ. This CDR3 has 17 amino acids. The CDR3 protein is CASSPAGRDAHSYEQYF. The DNA of the CDR3 is TGTGCCAGCAGCCCTGCGGGGAGGGACGCCCACTCCTACGAGCAGTACTTC.

This sequence joins TRBV28 and TRBJ1-4, with 7 bases aligning to TRBD1. This CDR3 comprises 13 residues. V shed 5 bases and J 10 bases; nucleotides not matched to a gene: 7. The germline gives CDR1 MDHEN, CDR2 SYDVKM. The CDR3 reads CASSLGGEAKLFF. The CDR3 nucleotides read TGTGCCAGCAGTCTAGGGGGCGAGGCAAAACTGTTTTTT.

This chain joins TRBV24-1 and TRBJ1-1; D uncertain. Germline loops: CDR1 KGHDR, CDR2 SFDVKD. V lost 2 bases to trimming and J lost 10 bases, with 7 bases between them. The CDR3 is 11 residues long. The CDR3 loop is CATSDSGRAFF. CDR3 DNA sequence: TGTGCCACCAGTGATTCTGGCCGAGCTTTCTTT.

The chain uses TRBV28 and TRBJ1-2; TRBD1 matches 7 bases. The CDR3 contains 15 residues. V lost 4 bases to trimming and J lost 4 bases; unmatched junction nucleotides: 9. CDR1 and CDR2 from the germline V gene are MDHEN and SYDVKM. The CDR3 sequence: CASSSSTGFAYGYTF. The CDR3 DNA reads as TGTGCCAGCAGTTCCTCGACAGGGTTCGCCTATGGCTACACCTTC.

The J gene is TRBJ1-4, the V gene TRBV19; maybe TRBD1 (5 bases). The CDR3 runs 15 residues. Germline assignment: CDR1 LNHDA and CDR2 SQIVND (reference sequence). Trimming cost V 5 bases and J 0 bases, with 10 bases left between them. In DNA, the CDR3 is TGTGCCAGTAGTGAGCAGGGTGCAACTAATGAAAAACTGTTTTTT. This encodes CASSEQGATNEKLFF. Looking up the rest from reference TRBV19 and TRBJ1-4 gives the full variable domain: DGGITQSPKYLFRKEGQNVTLSCEQNLNHDAMYWYRQDPGQGLRLIYYSQIVNDFQKGDIAEGYSVSREKKESFPLTVTSAQKNPTAFYLCASSEQGATNEKLFFGSGTQLSVL.

This clone was seen once. The chain is built from TRBV5-5 and TRBJ1-3; D is unresolved. CDR3 length: 14 amino acids. The germline V and J ends were trimmed by 1 base and 6 bases, with 11 bases remaining between them. From germline, CDR1 is SGHKS and CDR2 YYEKEE (reference sequence). CDR3 amino acids: CASSLTVSLNTIYF. DNA of the CDR3: TGTGCCAGCAGCTTGACAGTCTCTCTAAACACCATATATTTT.

This chain connects TRBV27 to TRBJ2-5; D remains unclear. Germline CDR1 is MNHEY and CDR2 is SMNVEV (reference sequence). The CDR3 is made up of 13 amino acids. DNA of the CDR3: TGTGCTTTACCGCGAGTGTACCAAGAGACCCAGTACTTC. This translates into CALPRVYQETQYF.

The chain uses TRBV6-5 and TRBJ2-7; 9 nucleotides line up with TRBD1. This CDR3 contains 12 residues. V trimming: 7 bases; J trimming: 3 bases; junction bases outside the gene matches: 1. The V gene's germline CDR1 is MNHEY and CDR2 SVGAGI. CDR3 sequence: CASKTGGYEQYF. For the CDR3, the DNA is TGTGCCAGCAAGACAGGGGGCTACGAGCAGTACTTC.

V and J are TRBV5-1 and TRBJ2-2, with D perhaps matching TRBD1 (5 bases). Germline V lookup: CDR1 SGHRS, CDR2 YFSETQ. This CDR3 has 14 amino acids. Trimming shortened V by 9 bases and J by 4 bases, and 16 bases separated the two germline ends. CDR3 nucleotides: TGCGCCACCCAACCAGGGTCGGGCACCGGGGAGCTGTTTTTT. This sequence encodes CATQPGSGTGELFF.

The DNA of the CDR3 is TGTGCCAGTAGTATTATCAGGGGATGGATCGATGAGCAGTTCTTC. This codes for CASSIIRGWIDEQFF. V and J are TRBV19 and TRBJ2-1; a possible D gene is TRBD1 (6 bases). Germline V gives CDR1 LNHDA, CDR2 SQIVND (reference sequence). V dropped 3 bases and J dropped 8 bases, with 17 bases sitting between them. There are 15 residues in the CDR3.

The chain links TRBV3-1 (or the pseudogene TRBV3-2) to TRBJ1-2; 7 positions agree with TRBD1. The CDR3 is 14 residues long. Germline values: CDR1 LGHDT, CDR2 YNNKEL (reference sequence). V lost 4 bases to trimming and J lost 4 bases; unmatched junction nucleotides: 6. CDR3 DNA sequence: TGTGCCAGCAGCCGTGGACAGGTCCTCTATGGCTACACCTTC. Encoded protein: CASSRGQVLYGYTF.

The chain carries TRBV19 and TRBJ1-2, with a tentative D call TRBD1 (5 bases). CDR3 length: 13 residues. V dropped 3 bases and J dropped 4 bases, with 9 bases sitting between them. The germline V gene encodes CDR1 LNHDA and CDR2 SQIVND (reference sequence). CDR3 coding DNA: TGTGCCAGTAGTATCGTCAGGGCCTATGGCTACACCTTC. Protein sequence: CASSIVRAYGYTF.

The gene calls are TRBV30 and TRBJ2-1; 12 bases are shared with TRBD1. The CDR3 contains 14 residues. J was trimmed by 6 bases and V by 4 bases; bases with no gene match: 4. The germline V gene encodes CDR1 GTSNPN and CDR2 SVGIG (reference sequence). The CDR3 DNA reads TGTGCCTGGATAGGGGACAGGGGGCTCAATGAGCAGTTCTTC. It is translated as CAWIGDRGLNEQFF.